The rows below give T cell receptor beta chains drawn from one sample of a study of T cell responses to AZD1222 COVID-19 vaccine. The protocol was immunoSEQ multiplex PCR, while the TCRdb copy is restricted to in-frame clones and leaves out a portion. The sample comprises over 150,000 clones, almost 90% of which are singletons, and approximately 0.5% rests with the top ten. The sample was peripheral blood, taken on day 0 of AZD1222 vaccination. These receptor sequences come from an adult in good health. CDR3s include the opening cysteine and the closing phenylalanine or tryptophan. D genes are given only for firm matches. Part of the rows lack a size; the others show once, few, many or a class for expanded clones.

clone size	D gene	V gene	J gene	CDR3 protein	CDR3 DNA
-	TRBD2	TRBV4-2	TRBJ2-3	CASSPASGGAEGTDTQYF	TGTGCCAGCAGCCCCGCTAGCGGGGGGGCCGAGGGCACAGATACGCAGTATTTT
-	-	TRBV7-2	TRBJ1-5	CASSLVLGGWSNQPQHF	TGTGCCAGCAGCTTAGTCCTTGGGGGTTGGAGCAATCAGCCCCAGCATTTT
-	-	TRBV4-2	TRBJ2-5	CASSSSFQVQETQYF	TGTGCCAGCAGCTCCTCCTTCCAGGTTCAAGAGACCCAGTACTTC
-	TRBD1	TRBV11-2	TRBJ1-2	CASSSSQTGGFGYTF	TGTGCCAGCAGCTCGTCACAGACAGGGGGCTTTGGCTACACCTTC
-	-	TRBV28	TRBJ2-3	CASREMRATDTQYF	TGTGCCAGCCGGGAGATGAGGGCCACAGATACGCAGTATTTT
-	TRBD2	TRBV5-1	TRBJ2-5	CASRLAGVETQYF	TGCGCCAGCAGACTAGCGGGAGTGGAGACCCAGTACTTC
-	-	TRBV28	TRBJ1-5	CASTWHPVSNQPQHF	TGTGCCAGCACCTGGCATCCAGTCAGCAATCAGCCCCAGCATTTT
-	-	TRBV7-9	TRBJ2-7	CASSPQDGGQYF	TGTGCCAGCAGCCCGCAGGACGGCGGCCAGTACTTC
-	-	TRBV27	TRBJ1-6	CASCRRASYNSPLHF	TGTGCCAGCTGTCGACGGGCATCCTATAATTCACCCCTCCACTTT
-	-	TRBV7-2	TRBJ1-5	CASSLAGQSNQPQHF	TGTGCCAGCAGCTTAGCAGGGCAGAGCAATCAGCCCCAGCATTTT
-	-	TRBV4-3	TRBJ1-1	CASSQGAGDTEAFF	TGCGCCAGCAGCCAAGGAGCGGGGGACACTGAAGCTTTCTTT
-	-	TRBV3-1/TRBV3-2	TRBJ1-4	CASSTGHVAREKLFF	TGTGCCAGCAGTACAGGGCATGTGGCGAGGGAAAAACTGTTTTTT
-	TRBD1	TRBV29-1	TRBJ1-1	CSVDPLQGTNTEAFF	TGCAGCGTTGATCCCCTACAGGGGACGAACACTGAAGCTTTCTTT
-	-	TRBV28	TRBJ1-4	CASSLTVTYEKLFF	TGTGCCAGCAGCCTTACGGTCACCTATGAAAAACTGTTTTTT
-	-	TRBV9	TRBJ1-2	CASSVARNYGYTF	TGTGCCAGCAGCGTAGCCCGGAACTATGGCTACACCTTC
-	-	TRBV6-4	TRBJ1-6	CASSTSGGRNSPLHF	TGTGCCAGCAGTACCTCCGGGGGACGGAATTCACCCCTCCACTTT
-	-	TRBV6-6	TRBJ1-5	CASSYSGTPQHF	TGTGCCAGCAGTTACTCGGGGACGCCCCAGCATTTT
-	TRBD2	TRBV19	TRBJ2-2	CASSIRPSGSNTGELFF	TGTGCCAGTAGTATCAGGCCTAGCGGGTCGAACACCGGGGAGCTGTTTTTT
-	-	TRBV14	TRBJ2-7	CASSQWSRGYEQYF	TGTGCCAGCAGCCAATGGTCGAGGGGCTACGAGCAGTACTTC
once	-	TRBV15	TRBJ1-3	CATSSGRPMTGTGNTIYF	TGTGCCACCAGCAGTGGTCGCCCAATGACAGGAACTGGAAACACCATATATTTT
-	-	TRBV21-1	TRBJ2-7	CASSKRTERDGHYEQYF	TGTGCCAGCAGCAAAAGGACCGAGCGGGACGGGCACTACGAGCAGTACTTC
-	-	TRBV28	TRBJ2-7	CASSSGLSYEQYF	TGTGCCAGCAGTTCAGGGCTCTCCTACGAGCAGTACTTC
-	TRBD1	TRBV6-5	TRBJ2-7	CASRRTGDPSYEQYF	TGTGCCAGCAGGAGGACAGGGGATCCCTCCTACGAGCAGTACTTC
-	TRBD2	TRBV7-9	TRBJ2-4	CASSVTSGLAKNIQYF	TGTGCCAGCAGCGTGACTAGCGGATTAGCCAAAAACATTCAGTACTTC
-	-	TRBV11-3	TRBJ2-5	CASSLNRAETQYF	TGTGCCAGCAGCTTGAACAGGGCAGAGACCCAGTACTTC
-	TRBD1	TRBV5-1	TRBJ1-1	CASSRGRGRMNTEAFF	TGCGCCAGCAGCCGAGGCAGGGGGCGCATGAACACTGAAGCTTTCTTT
-	-	TRBV4-1	TRBJ2-4	CASSQGGARGLAKNIQYF	TGCGCCAGCAGCCAAGGCGGCGCGCGGGGGCTAGCCAAAAACATTCAGTACTTC
-	-	TRBV3-1/TRBV3-2	TRBJ2-3	CASSQQWADTQYF	TGTGCCAGCAGCCAACAGTGGGCAGATACGCAGTATTTT
-	-	TRBV7-3	TRBJ2-3	CASSSGGHGDTQYF	TGTGCCAGCAGCTCCGGGGGGCATGGAGATACGCAGTATTTT
-	TRBD2	TRBV29-1	TRBJ2-1	CSVEPSGSYNEQFF	TGCAGCGTTGAACCTAGCGGCTCCTACAATGAGCAGTTCTTC
-	TRBD2	TRBV11-1	TRBJ2-1	CASTRGTSGYAEQFF	TGTGCCAGCACTAGAGGGACTAGCGGGTACGCGGAGCAGTTCTTC
-	-	TRBV28	TRBJ2-6	CASSPQSPGANVLTF	TGTGCCAGCAGTCCACAGAGCCCTGGGGCCAACGTCCTGACTTTC
-	-	TRBV19	TRBJ1-5	CASSIFKVIDQPQHF	TGTGCCAGTAGTATTTTTAAGGTGATAGATCAGCCCCAGCATTTT
-	TRBD2	TRBV6-5	TRBJ2-3	CASIGLAGAEDTQYF	TGTGCCAGCATCGGGCTAGCGGGGGCGGAAGATACGCAGTATTTT
-	-	TRBV6-5	TRBJ2-7	CASSQQGNEQYF	TGTGCCAGCAGTCAACAGGGAAACGAGCAGTACTTC
once	TRBD1	TRBV19	TRBJ1-2	CATSRQGDNYGYTF	TGTGCCACTTCCCGACAGGGCGATAACTATGGCTACACCTTC
few	TRBD1	TRBV6-5	TRBJ1-2	CASSIYRDRGYGYTF	TGTGCCAGCAGTATATACCGGGACAGGGGCTATGGCTACACCTTC
-	TRBD1	TRBV30	TRBJ1-1	CAWTRGPTEAFF	TGTGCCTGGACCAGGGGGCCAACTGAAGCTTTCTTT
-	-	TRBV19	TRBJ1-2	CASSIRASSNYGYTF	TGTGCCAGTAGTATCAGGGCATCTTCTAACTATGGCTACACCTTC
-	-	TRBV7-8	TRBJ1-3	CASSLALFGNTIYF	TGTGCCAGCAGCTTAGCCCTGTTCGGAAACACCATATATTTT
-	TRBD1	TRBV29-1	TRBJ2-7	CSTRQGEREQYF	TGCAGCACCCGCCAGGGGGAACGGGAGCAGTACTTC
-	TRBD2	TRBV4-2	TRBJ2-1	CASSPWTSGSYNEQFF	TGTGCCAGCAGCCCGTGGACTAGCGGATCCTACAATGAGCAGTTCTTC
-	TRBD1	TRBV30	TRBJ1-4	CAWSREQGPTNEKLFF	TGTGCCTGGAGCCGTGAACAGGGGCCAACTAATGAAAAACTGTTTTTT